Below, 7 T cell receptor beta chains from the same sample are listed, as sequenced in a study of blood T cell repertoires in COVID-19. Sequencing was performed with immunoSEQ multiplex PCR; in TCRdb, only in-frame clones are kept and a portion is missing. Of about 140,000 clones in the sample, 70% to 90% are singletons; the top ten hold roughly 8%. Sequencing was done on a sample of peripheral blood. The receptors originated from a woman in her sixties or seventies with acute or convalescent COVID-19.

This clone was seen more than once but under ten times. This chain connects TRBV4-1 to TRBJ1-1; D unclear. The V gene's germline CDR1 is MGHRA and CDR2 YSYEKL. The CDR3 is made up of 14 amino acids. The V end lost 2 bases, the J end lost 4 bases, and 11 bases lay between the germline ends. The CDR3 sequence: CASSQIDTRTEAFF. In DNA form, the CDR3 reads TGCGCCAGCAGCCAAATCGACACCCGCACTGAAGCTTTCTTT.

DNA for the CDR3: TGTGCCAGCAGTCTTTCGGGGGGAAGGGAGACCCAGTACTTC. This gives the protein CASSLSGGRETQYF. The V gene is TRBV11-1, the J gene TRBJ2-5, with TRBD2 matching over 7 bases. CDR3 length: 14 amino acids. The germline CDR1 and CDR2 sequences are SGHAT and FQDESV (reference sequence). Germline trimming cut 6 bases from V and 5 bases from J; bases unmatched to any gene: 9.

This sequence joins TRBV9 and TRBJ2-7; TRBD1 matches 8 bases. This CDR3 comprises 14 residues. From germline, CDR1 is SGDLS and CDR2 YYNGEE. The ends lost 3 bases at V and 1 base at J; junction bases unmatched: 3. The CDR3 region is CASSAGQVSYEQYF. The CDR3 DNA reads as TGTGCCAGCAGCGCGGGACAGGTTTCCTACGAGCAGTACTTC. Supplemented by reference TRBV9 and TRBJ2-7, the full variable domain reads DSGVTQTPKHLITATGQRVTLRCSPRSGDLSVYWYQQSLDQGLQFLIQYYNGEERAKGNILERFSAQQFPDLHSELNLSSLELGDSALYFCASSAGQVSYEQYFGPGTRLTVT.

This clone appeared once. The CDR3 coding sequence is TGTGCCAGCAGCGCAGCTAGCGGGGGGACTAACACCGGGGAGCTGTTTTTT. As protein: CASSAASGGTNTGELFF. The J gene is TRBJ2-2, the V gene TRBV4-2; 11 nucleotides agree with TRBD2. The CDR3 totals 17 residues. After removal of 5 bases from V and 2 bases from J, the junction contained 7 bases not matched to a gene. The germline CDR1 and CDR2 sequences are LGHNA and YNFKEQ.

This clone appeared once. The chain recombines TRBV2 with TRBJ1-6; tentatively, D is TRBD1 (5 bases). V lost 7 bases and J 9 bases, leaving 19 bases between the germline ends. CDR1 and CDR2 from the germline V gene are SNHLY and FYNNEI. The CDR3 is 15 residues long. CDR3 region: CASIQSDTKTSPLHF. CDR3 sequence (DNA): TGTGCCAGCATTCAGTCGGACACAAAGACTTCACCCCTCCACTTT.

V is TRBV9 and J is TRBJ2-5, with TRBD2 matching 13 bases. The CDR3 sequence is 16 residues long. The J segment lost 5 bases and the V segment lost 4 bases, leaving 8 bases of the junction unmatched. Looked up from germline, CDR1 is SGDLS and CDR2 is YYNGEE. Written as DNA, the CDR3 is TGTGCCAGCAGCCGTACTAGCGGGGGGGCCGGTGAGACCCAGTACTTC. It translates to CASSRTSGGAGETQYF.

The chain carries TRBV4-2 and TRBJ2-7; 9 nucleotides line up with TRBD1. CDR3 length: 14 residues. J lost 5 bases, V lost 3 bases, and 5 bases had no gene match. CDR1 is LGHNA, CDR2 YNFKEQ, per germline. The CDR3 sequence is CASSQGTGPNEQYF. CDR3 nucleotide sequence: TGTGCCAGCAGCCAGGGGACAGGGCCAAACGAGCAGTACTTC.